This TCR beta chain was found in a study of a mutant IDH1 vaccine in newly diagnosed glioma. The overall study: Patients arrived already treated with radiotherapy, temozolomide, or both, most having had both. Study-wide points: The occurrence of vaccine-induced immune responses was seen in 93.3% of patients.

Only in-frame clones appear in the TCRdb table, and some are missing; sequencing was by immunoSEQ multiplex PCR. The data hold some 61,000 clones, with roughly 83% observed a single time. Of note for this clone: Its matching antigen is unknown.

Germline CDR1 reads SGHKS; CDR2 reads YYEKEE (reference sequence). The length of the CDR3 is 14 residues. Trimming cost V 4 bases and J 3 bases, with 14 bases left between them. Described time point: week 35, safety follow-up. A 20-mer mutant IDH1 peptide at 300 ug was injected subcutaneously with topical imiquimod. The donors' diagnosis was new WHO grade 3 or 4 astrocytoma that was IDH1-mutant and ATRX-lost. The genes are TRBV5-5 and TRBJ2-7; the D call may be TRBD1 or TRBD2 (5 bases each). The source of this sequence is a man aged 18 to 29 with glioma. The starting material was PBMCs, obtained from a glioma patient whose treatment included an IDH1 peptide vaccine. The CDR3 is CASSPPGTFYEQYF. CDR3 nucleotides: TGTGCCAGCAGCCCGCCCGGGACCTTCTACGAGCAGTACTTC.